This T cell receptor beta chain emerged from a study of blood T cell repertoires in COVID-19. Overall study: From T cells, B-cell-depleted T cells, or PBMCs came the material, which was cDNA or gDNA.

Profiling relied on immunoSEQ multiplex PCR, and the TCRdb table lists in-frame clones only, not all of them. The sample carries 270,000 or so clones, about 86% recorded once. Germline CDR1 is LNHNV and CDR2 is YYDKDF (reference sequence). This CDR3 has 15 amino acids. V lost 1 base and J 6 bases, leaving 10 bases between the germline ends. Enrolled during active infection, Seattle patients were then followed longitudinally. This sequence originates from a woman aged 25 to 39 with COVID-19, enrolled during active disease. Sequences were obtained from peripheral blood. The V call is TRBV15, the J call TRBJ1-6; D not resolved. DNA of the CDR3: TGTGCCACCAGCAGAGGAGGTCCTATTAATTCACCCCTCCACTTT. Amino acid sequence: CATSRGGPINSPLHF.